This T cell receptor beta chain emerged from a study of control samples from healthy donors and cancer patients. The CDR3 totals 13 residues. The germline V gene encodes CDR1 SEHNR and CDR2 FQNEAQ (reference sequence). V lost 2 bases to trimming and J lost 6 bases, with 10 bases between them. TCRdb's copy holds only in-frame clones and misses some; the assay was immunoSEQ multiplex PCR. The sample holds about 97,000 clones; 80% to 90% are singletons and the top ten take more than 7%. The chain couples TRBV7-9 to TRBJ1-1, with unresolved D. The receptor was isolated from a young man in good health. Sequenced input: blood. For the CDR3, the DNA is TGTGCCAGCAGCTTACAAGGTGGGTCTGAAGCTTTCTTT. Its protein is CASSLQGGSEAFF. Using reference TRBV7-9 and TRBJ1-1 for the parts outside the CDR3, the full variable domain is DTGVSQNPRHKITKRGQNVTFRCDPISEHNRLYWYRQTLGQGPEFLTYFQNEAQLEKSRLLSDRFSAERPKGSFSTLEIQRTEQGDSAMYLCASSLQGGSEAFFGQGTRLTVV.